The text below deals with one TCR beta chain. The source of the sample is a study of blood T cell repertoires in COVID-19. Whole-study context: In each case, the material was cDNA or gDNA derived from T cells, B-cell-depleted T cells, or PBMCs.

In the authors' methods: Reference gene primer amplification in the assay estimated nucleated cell counts. TCRdb keeps only in-frame clones here, not all; method: immunoSEQ multiplex PCR. That table furnishes V, J and clone size, whereas the DNA furnished D and trimming. The data hold more than 40,000 clones, with around nine tenths observed a single time. The clonotype comes from an elderly man with acute or convalescent COVID-19. Sequenced input: peripheral blood.

The CDR3 coding sequence is TGTGCCAGCAGCTCTGATAGGGGGCTTAGCAATCAGCCCCAGCATTTT. It encodes CASSSDRGLSNQPQHF. The chain joins TRBV7-8 to TRBJ1-5, with TRBD1 matching 7 bases. J was trimmed by 0 bases and V by 4 bases; bases with no gene match: 6. Germline assignment: CDR1 SGHVS and CDR2 FQNEAQ. The CDR3 runs to 16 residues.